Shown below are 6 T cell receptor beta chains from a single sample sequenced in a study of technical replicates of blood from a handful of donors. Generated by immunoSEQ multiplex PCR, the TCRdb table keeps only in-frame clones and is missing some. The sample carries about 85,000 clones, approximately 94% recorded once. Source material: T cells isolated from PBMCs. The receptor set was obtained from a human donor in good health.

Here the CDR3 reads CASGRLAGGREQYF. In DNA, the CDR3 is TGTGCCAGCGGCCGACTAGCGGGAGGACGCGAGCAGTACTTC. The chain links TRBV2 to TRBJ2-7; TRBD2 aligns across 13 bases. V lost 8 bases and J lost 6; bases outside the gene matches: 7. The CDR3 consists of 14 residues. Germline V lookup: CDR1 SNHLY, CDR2 FYNNEI.

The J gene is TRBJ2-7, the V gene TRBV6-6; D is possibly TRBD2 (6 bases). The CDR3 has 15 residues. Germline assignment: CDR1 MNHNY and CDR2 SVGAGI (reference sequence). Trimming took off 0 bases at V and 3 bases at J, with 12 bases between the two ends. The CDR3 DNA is TGTGCCAGCAGTTACTCAATCGCGGGAAGCTACGAGCAGTACTTC. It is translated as CASSYSIAGSYEQYF.

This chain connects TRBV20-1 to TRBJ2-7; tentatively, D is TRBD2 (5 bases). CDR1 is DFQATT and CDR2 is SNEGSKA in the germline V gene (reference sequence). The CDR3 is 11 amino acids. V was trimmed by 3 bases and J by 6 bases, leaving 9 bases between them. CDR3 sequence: CSASPGGEQYF. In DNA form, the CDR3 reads TGCAGTGCTAGCCCAGGAGGCGAGCAGTACTTC.

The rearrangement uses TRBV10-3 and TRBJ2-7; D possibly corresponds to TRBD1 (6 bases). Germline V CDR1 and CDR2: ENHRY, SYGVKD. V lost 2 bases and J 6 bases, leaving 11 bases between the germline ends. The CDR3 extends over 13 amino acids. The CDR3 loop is CAISELTGSEQYF. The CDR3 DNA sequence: TGTGCCATCAGTGAGCTTACAGGGTCCGAGCAGTACTTC.

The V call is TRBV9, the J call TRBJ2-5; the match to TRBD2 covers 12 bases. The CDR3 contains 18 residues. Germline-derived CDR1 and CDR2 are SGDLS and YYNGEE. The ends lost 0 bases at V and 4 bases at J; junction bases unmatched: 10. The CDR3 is CASSVALAGGPEGETQYF. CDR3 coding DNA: TGTGCCAGCAGCGTAGCTCTAGCGGGAGGGCCAGAGGGAGAGACCCAGTACTTC.

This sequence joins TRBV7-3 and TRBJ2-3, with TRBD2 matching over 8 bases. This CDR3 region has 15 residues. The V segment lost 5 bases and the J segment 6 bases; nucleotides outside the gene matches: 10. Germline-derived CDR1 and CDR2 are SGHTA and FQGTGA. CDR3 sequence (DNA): TGTGCCAGCAGCGCAGCCGGGACTAGTTATGATACGCAGTATTTT. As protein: CASSAAGTSYDTQYF. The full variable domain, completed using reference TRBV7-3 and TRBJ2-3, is GAGVSQTPSNKVTEKGKYVELRCDPISGHTALYWYRQSLGQGPEFLIYFQGTGAADDSGLPNDRFFAVRPEGSVSTLKIQRTERGDSAVYLCASSAAGTSYDTQYFGPGTRLTVL.